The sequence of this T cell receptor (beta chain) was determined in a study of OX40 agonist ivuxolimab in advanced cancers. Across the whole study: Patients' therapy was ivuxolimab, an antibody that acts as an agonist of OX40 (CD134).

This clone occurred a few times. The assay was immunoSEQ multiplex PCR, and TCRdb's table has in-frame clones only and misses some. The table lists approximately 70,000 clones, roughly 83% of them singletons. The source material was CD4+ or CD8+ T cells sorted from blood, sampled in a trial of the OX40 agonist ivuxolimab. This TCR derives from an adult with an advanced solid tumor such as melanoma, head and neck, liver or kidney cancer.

DNA of the CDR3: TGTGCCAGCAGCTTGAATTCAGGGTACGAGCAGTACTTC. Its protein is CASSLNSGYEQYF. The chain couples TRBV5-4 to TRBJ2-7; maybe TRBD1 (5 bases). V lost 1 base and J lost 4, with 9 bases in between. The germline gives CDR1 SGHNT, CDR2 YYREEE (reference sequence). The CDR3 consists of 13 residues.